This T cell receptor beta chain is drawn from a study of shared clonotypes between healthy human individuals (dated by TCRdb to 2020 to 2021). Study-level background: The cohort included three men and two women between 18 and 49 years of age. For each donor, CD4 naive and CD4 memory were each run on three plates, CD8 naive on two plates, and CD8 memory on one plate. To estimate repertoire size and how much clonotypes are shared between individuals, the study performed deep sequencing of blood TCR repertoires from about five healthy adults. Different laboratories and diverse techniques were used to prepare libraries and sequence TCR repertoires, to increase sequencing depth and limit assay-specific biases. Each donor's leukapheresis produced roughly between roughly 0.85 and 10 billion PBMCs. The study at large found these results: Even with the large sequencing depth, rarefaction of the sorted-subset datasets indicated that sequencing was incomplete. Clonotypes shared by all four sorted-subset donors showed higher generation probabilities than non-shared clonotypes. Based on pairwise subsampling, the degree of clonotype sharing among donors was expected to be affected by sequencing depth. Sampling was restricted to blood, and TCR repertoires in tissue are likely to differ from TCR repertoires in blood. When a few donors were compared, the shared fraction of clonotypes was roughly 5% for naive CD4, roughly 3.4% for naive CD8, 2% to 2.5% for memory CD4, and around 0.4% for memory CD8. Naive subsets generally had larger estimated clonotype richness than memory subsets did. Because the study included only a small number of donors, the genetic and exposure-history diversity represented was limited.

Comment on this clone: Its target antigen remains unknown. The record has no base qualities; no much larger clone is one base away.

V drops 4 bases and J drops 1 base, leaving 16 bases in between. The germline V gene provides CDR1 MDHEN and CDR2 SYDVKM. The CDR3 starts with the cysteine, ends with the phenylalanine, and has 16 residues. CDR3 DNA is the only sequence kept; it has 48 bases, read in frame from the first base. CD8 naive samples were obtained by positive selection for CCR7 among CD45RO-negative cells, yielding a CD45RA+CCR7+ population from which TemRA cells were excluded. Donors were healthy HIV-negative adults with no recently reported acute infections or vaccinations. All donors were Caucasian adults living in Nashville, Tennessee, USA. After blood collection by leukapheresis, PBMCs were isolated using Ficoll-Histopaque density gradient centrifugation and then cryopreserved in the vapor phase of liquid nitrogen. Analytical flow cytometry was used to check the purity and quantity of every magnetically sorted T cell population. Genomic DNA was isolated from every sorted fraction and measured by UV absorbance on a Nanodrop 2000c.

TCR CDR3 regions were amplified from genomic DNA by multiplex PCR using the deep immunoSEQ assay. Extracted genomic DNA from each cell subset was distributed evenly across all wells of several immunoSEQ 96-well plates, and each plate was treated as a replicate. For sorted subsets, around 200 ng genomic DNA, equal to 30,000 to 35,000 T cell genomes, was loaded into each replicate PCR. Purified libraries were quantified with a Qubit 3.0 fluorometer, sized on a Bioanalyzer 2100, and re-quantified with the KAPA Library Quantification kit. Every immunoSEQ 96-well plate was sequenced on a dedicated single-read 150-cycle Illumina NextSeq 550 flow cell. The study's own analysis went as follows. Because the immunoSEQ output held only junctional sequences and lacked quality scores, the filtering could not match the filtering applied to full-length reads. To assign V/J genes and CDR3, sequences were annotated against IMGT germline references using PyIR, a Python wrapper for IgBLAST v1.9. Reads were removed for weak V/J assignments (E-value above 1e-6), missing CDR3, stop codons, out-of-frame junctions, or ambiguous translated residues. V3J clonotypes were defined as sequences sharing the same inferred V gene, J gene, and CDR3 amino acid sequence. Percentage overlap between repertoires was computed as shared unique clonotypes divided by the size of the smaller repertoire. Richness of each repertoire was evaluated using RTK rarefaction, the Chao1 estimator, and Recon v2.1 estimates of unobserved clonotypes. OLGA was used to compute generation probabilities for all TCRbeta clonotypes that the gDNA method yielded from a few donors. This immuneACCESS table, as held by TCRdb, lists in-frame sequences with V and J called but not all clones. Of the missing ones, under half trace to an unresolved V gene in checked studies; the others have no known cause. Clone size and V and J calls were adopted from that table, with D and trimming inferred from the DNA. Counted in this sample were around 2,000,000 clones; about 95% of them appeared once. The top ten hold 1% to 1.5% of the sample.

The chain is encoded by TRBV28 joined to TRBJ2-5; perhaps TRBD1 is the D gene, with 6 bases matching. The source of this sequence is a man between 18 and 29 years old in good health. The sequenced material came from naive CD8+ T cells sorted from blood. Sample cell subset or site, as interpreted from the label and publication: CD45RA+CCR7+. The CDR3 in this case is CASSYTGLGAQETQYF. Read as DNA, the sequence is TGTGCCAGCAGTTATACAGGGTTAGGGGCCCAAGAGACCCAGTACTTC.